One sample yielded the 15 T cell receptor beta chains listed below, sequenced in a study of CD8+ T cells in alopecia areata. Treatment here: oral pan-JAK inhibitor, 5-10 mg twice daily. RNA, once extracted, was reverse transcribed into cDNA for use as the sequencing template. Clones were read by immunoSEQ multiplex PCR, and TCRdb kept only the in-frame ones, dropping some. The repertoire consists of approximately 150,000 clones, with approximately 57% occurring once and the leading ten covering 14%. This specimen was CD4+ T cells sorted from blood, taken at week 24, from a patient treated with tofacitinib. Source of these receptors: a human donor with alopecia areata.

The CDR3 DNA sequence: TGCGCCAGCAGCCATGGGTCTAGGCTGACAGCTTTAGATGGCTACACCTTC. Protein: CASSHGSRLTALDGYTF. V gene TRBV4-1 combines with J gene TRBJ1-2, with D perhaps TRBD1 (5 bases). Germline V gives CDR1 MGHRA, CDR2 YSYEKL. The V end was cut by 3 bases, the J end by 6 bases, with 23 bases between. The CDR3 runs to 17 residues.

V is TRBV6-5 and J is TRBJ1-6; D call uncertain. The CDR3 runs 15 residues. CDR1 and CDR2 from the germline V gene are MNHEY and SVGAGI. V lost 5 bases, J lost 7 bases, and 15 bases lay in between. The CDR3 DNA sequence: TGTGCCAGCAGTGCCGGCGGCCGTGGGAATTCACCCCTCCACTTT. It specifies CASSAGGRGNSPLHF.

This clone was seen a handful of times. The chain joins TRBV29-1 to TRBJ1-1; no reliable D call. Germline CDR1 and CDR2: SQVTM and ANQGSEA. The CDR3 runs 12 residues. Trimming removed 5 bases at V and 6 bases at J, with 13 bases between. For the CDR3, the DNA is TGCAGCGTTCGGCCCGCCGCGGCTGAAGCTTTCTTT. It specifies CSVRPAAAEAFF.

The rearrangement links TRBV30 to TRBJ1-2, with TRBD1 identical over 7 bases. The CDR3 has 16 residues. Germline-derived CDR1 and CDR2 are GTSNPN and SVGIG (reference sequence). The V gene end was trimmed by 1 base and the J gene end by 1 base; junction bases not matched to a gene: 9. The CDR3 sequence is CAWSGRVQGRNYGYTF. CDR3 DNA sequence: TGTGCCTGGAGTGGTAGGGTACAGGGGCGTAACTATGGCTACACCTTC.

In the case of this clone: At one end the junction does not follow the germline gene, possibly because of a read error. The chain recombines TRBV30 with TRBJ1-5; no firm D call. CDR3 length: 13 residues. The germline V gene has CDR1 GTSNPN and CDR2 SVGIG (reference sequence). CDR3 region: CAWSGGSTQPQHF. The CDR3 nucleotides are TGTGCCTGGAGTGGGGGTAGCACTCAGCCCCAGCATTTT.

This rearrangement joins TRBV30 to TRBJ2-7, with D perhaps matching TRBD1 (5 bases). Trimming removed 4 bases at V and 11 bases at J, with 21 bases between. The CDR3 length is 13 residues. Germline-derived CDR1 and CDR2 are GTSNPN and SVGIG (reference sequence). CDR3 nucleotide sequence: TGTGCCTGGAAACCTGACAGCAAACCTGGGGAGTACTTC. It is translated as CAWKPDSKPGEYF.

The chain uses TRBV30 and TRBJ2-2, with 9 bases lining up with TRBD2. The CDR3 is made up of 17 amino acids. Germline V gene lookup returns CDR1 GTSNPN and CDR2 SVGIG (reference sequence). The V gene end was trimmed by 3 bases and the J gene end by 6 bases; junction bases not matched to a gene: 14. CDR3 in amino acids: CAWSLQRGARRSGELFF. CDR3 coding DNA: TGTGCCTGGAGCCTCCAGCGGGGGGCGCGAAGGTCCGGGGAGCTGTTTTTT.

This clone occurred a few times. V usage is TRBV5-1 and J usage is TRBJ2-7; no firm D call. V was cut by 6 bases and J by 0 bases, with 10 bases left in between. The CDR3 runs 13 residues. Looked up from germline, CDR1 is SGHRS and CDR2 is YFSETQ. CDR3 coding DNA: TGCGCCAGCAAGGACCCGAACTCCTACGAGCAGTACTTC. It yields the protein CASKDPNSYEQYF.

V is TRBV2 and J is TRBJ1-4, with 11 nucleotides matching TRBD1. V lost 6 bases and J lost 8; bases outside the gene matches: 5. Germline loops: CDR1 SNHLY, CDR2 FYNNEI. The CDR3 sequence is 14 residues long. CDR3 loop: CASSRTGGREKLFF. CDR3 in DNA: TGTGCCAGCAGCCGGACAGGGGGCCGGGAAAAACTGTTTTTT.

The J gene is TRBJ2-1, the V gene TRBV4-2; 10 positions agree with TRBD2. CDR1 and CDR2 from the germline V gene are LGHNA and YNFKEQ. With 0 bases clipped from V and 8 bases from J, the junction kept 7 bases outside the gene matches. The CDR3 is 16 residues long. The CDR3, as DNA: TGTGCCAGCAGCCAAGAACTAGCGGGGCCAGGGGATGAGCAGTTCTTC. Protein: CASSQELAGPGDEQFF.

The sample holds a few counts of this clone. The V call is TRBV11-2, the J call TRBJ1-2; possibly TRBD1 for D (6 bases). In germline, CDR1 is SGHAT, CDR2 FQNNGV. The ends were cut back, 2 bases at V and 9 bases at J, with 10 bases in the middle. The CDR3 totals 12 residues. The CDR3 coding sequence is TGTGCCAGCAGCTTATCAGGGGCAAGCTACACCTTC. It yields the protein CASSLSGASYTF.

This chain connects TRBV5-6 to TRBJ2-2; unclear D gene. Germline V gene lookup returns CDR1 SGHDT and CDR2 YYEEEE. The CDR3 runs 19 residues. The V end was cut by 0 bases, the J end by 1 base, with 19 bases between. CDR3 loop: CASSLGYISSAVNTGELFF. Here the CDR3 DNA reads TGTGCCAGCAGCTTGGGGTATATCTCATCGGCAGTGAACACCGGGGAGCTGTTTTTT.

This clone was observed a handful of times. The genes are TRBV7-9 and TRBJ1-5, with a possible D match to TRBD1 (6 bases). Germline loops: CDR1 SEHNR, CDR2 FQNEAQ (reference sequence). V was clipped by 5 bases and J by 0 bases, with 11 bases between them. This CDR3 has 15 amino acids. The CDR3 DNA sequence: TGTGCCAGCAGCCCGGGGGCCAGTAGCAATCAGCCCCAGCATTTT. Translation: CASSPGASSNQPQHF.

The rearrangement uses TRBV5-6 and TRBJ1-2; D not resolved. Germline V gene lookup returns CDR1 SGHDT and CDR2 YYEEEE. The CDR3 has 13 residues. V gave up 4 bases and J gave up 3 bases, with 10 bases separating them. The CDR3: CASSEDPYYGYTF. Here the CDR3 DNA reads TGTGCCAGCAGCGAAGATCCCTACTATGGCTACACCTTC.

This clone was seen more than once but under ten times. The chain couples TRBV29-1 to TRBJ2-2, with D possibly being TRBD1 (5 bases). The CDR3 consists of 11 residues. CDR1 SQVTM and CDR2 ANQGSEA come from the germline V gene. V was shortened by 6 bases and J by 5 bases, with 7 bases between the two germline ends. In DNA, the CDR3 is TGCAGCGTGGACACAACCGGGGAGCTGTTTTTT. It yields the protein CSVDTTGELFF.